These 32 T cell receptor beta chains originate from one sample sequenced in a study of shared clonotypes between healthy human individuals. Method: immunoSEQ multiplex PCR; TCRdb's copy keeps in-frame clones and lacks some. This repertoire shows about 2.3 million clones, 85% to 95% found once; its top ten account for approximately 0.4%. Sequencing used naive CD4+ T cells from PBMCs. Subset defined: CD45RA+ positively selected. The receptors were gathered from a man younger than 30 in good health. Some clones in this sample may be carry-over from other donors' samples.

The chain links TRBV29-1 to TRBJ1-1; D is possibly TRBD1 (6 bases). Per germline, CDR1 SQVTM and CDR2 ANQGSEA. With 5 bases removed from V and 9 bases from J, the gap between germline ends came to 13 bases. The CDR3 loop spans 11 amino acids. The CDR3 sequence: CSVWTVVQAFF. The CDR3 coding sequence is TGCAGCGTTTGGACAGTGGTTCAAGCTTTCTTT.

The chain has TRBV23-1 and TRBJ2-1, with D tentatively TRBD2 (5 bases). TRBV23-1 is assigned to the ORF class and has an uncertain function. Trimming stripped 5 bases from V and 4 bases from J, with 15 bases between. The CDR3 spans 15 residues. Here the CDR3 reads CASSGSGPNYNEQFF. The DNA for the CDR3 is TGCGCCAGCAGTGGGAGCGGACCTAATTACAATGAGCAGTTCTTC.

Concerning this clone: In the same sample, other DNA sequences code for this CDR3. CDR3 bases: TGTGCCAGCTCGCCGACAGGGAACACTGAAGCTTTCTTT. It yields the protein CASSPTGNTEAFF. The genes are TRBV2 and TRBJ1-1, with D maybe TRBD1 (6 bases). Germline V gene lookup returns CDR1 SNHLY and CDR2 FYNNEI. The V and J ends lost 8 bases and 1 base respectively, with 11 bases between them. CDR3 length: 13 residues.

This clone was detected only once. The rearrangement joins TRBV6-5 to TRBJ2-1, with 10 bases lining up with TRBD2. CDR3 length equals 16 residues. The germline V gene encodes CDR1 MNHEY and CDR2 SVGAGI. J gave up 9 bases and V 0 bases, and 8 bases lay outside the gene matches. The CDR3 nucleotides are TGTGCCAGCAGTTACTCGCTAGCGGGAGTGTATAGTGAGCAGTTCTTC. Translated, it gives CASSYSLAGVYSEQFF.

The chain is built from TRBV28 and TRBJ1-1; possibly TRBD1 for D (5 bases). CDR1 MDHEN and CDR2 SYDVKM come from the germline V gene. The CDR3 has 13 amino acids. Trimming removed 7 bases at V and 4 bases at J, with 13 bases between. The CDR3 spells CASNLQGATEAFF. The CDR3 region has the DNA TGTGCCAGCAACTTGCAGGGAGCCACTGAAGCTTTCTTT.

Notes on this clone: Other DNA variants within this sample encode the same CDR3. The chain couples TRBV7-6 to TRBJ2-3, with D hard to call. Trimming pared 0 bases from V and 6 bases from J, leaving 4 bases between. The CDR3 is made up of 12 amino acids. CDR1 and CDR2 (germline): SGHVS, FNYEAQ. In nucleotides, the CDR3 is TGTGCCAGCAGCTTAGCGTTGGATACGCAGTATTTT. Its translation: CASSLALDTQYF. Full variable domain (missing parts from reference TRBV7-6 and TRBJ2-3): GAGVSQSPRYKVTKRGQDVALRCDPISGHVSLYWYRQALGQGPEFLTYFNYEAQQDKSGLPNDRFSAERPEGSISTLTIQRTEQRDSAMYRCASSLALDTQYFGPGTRLTVL.

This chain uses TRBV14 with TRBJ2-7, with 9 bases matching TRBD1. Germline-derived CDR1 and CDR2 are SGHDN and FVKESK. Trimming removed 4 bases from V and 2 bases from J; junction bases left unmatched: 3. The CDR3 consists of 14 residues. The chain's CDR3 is CASSPTGGTYEQYF. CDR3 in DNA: TGTGCCAGCAGCCCGACAGGGGGTACCTACGAGCAGTACTTC.

The CDR3 loop is CASSLKSSGTYNEQFF. As DNA, the CDR3 is TGTGCCAGCAGCCTGAAATCTAGCGGGACCTACAATGAGCAGTTCTTC. This chain joins TRBV7-3 and TRBJ2-1; 9 bases line up with TRBD2. The CDR3 is made up of 16 amino acids. J gave up 2 bases and V 5 bases, and 7 bases lay outside the gene matches. Germline CDR1 reads SGHTA; CDR2 reads FQGTGA.

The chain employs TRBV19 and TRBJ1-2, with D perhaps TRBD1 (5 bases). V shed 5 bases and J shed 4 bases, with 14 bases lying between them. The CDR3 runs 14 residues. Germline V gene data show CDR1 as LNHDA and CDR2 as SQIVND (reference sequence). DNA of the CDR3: TGTGCCAGTAGTCCCCGGACATTATTCTATGGCTACACCTTC. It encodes CASSPRTLFYGYTF.

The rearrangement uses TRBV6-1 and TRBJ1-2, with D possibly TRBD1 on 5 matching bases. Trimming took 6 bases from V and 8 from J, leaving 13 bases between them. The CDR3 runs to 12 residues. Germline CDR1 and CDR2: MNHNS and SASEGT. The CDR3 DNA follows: TGTGCCAGCAGCCCAACTCGGACAGGCTACACCTTC. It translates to CASSPTRTGYTF.

In nucleotides, the CDR3 is TGTGCCAGCAGTTACGTACAGGGGCGCCACACCTTC. Its protein is CASSYVQGRHTF. This chain connects TRBV6-6 to TRBJ1-2; 7 nucleotides line up with TRBD1. The length of the CDR3 is 12 residues. V lost 2 bases and J lost 12; bases outside the gene matches: 6. The germline V gene has CDR1 MNHNY and CDR2 SVGAGI (reference sequence).

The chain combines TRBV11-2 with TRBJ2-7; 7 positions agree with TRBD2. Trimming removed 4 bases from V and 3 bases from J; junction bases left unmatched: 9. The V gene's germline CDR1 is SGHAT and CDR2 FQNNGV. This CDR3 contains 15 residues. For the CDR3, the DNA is TGTGCCAGCAGCTACGTGGAGCGGGGCCACTACGAGCAGTACTTC. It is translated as CASSYVERGHYEQYF.

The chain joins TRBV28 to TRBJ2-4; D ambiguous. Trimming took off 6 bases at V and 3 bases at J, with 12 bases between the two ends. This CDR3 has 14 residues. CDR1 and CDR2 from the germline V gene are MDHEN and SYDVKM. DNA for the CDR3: TGTGCCAGCAGACCTTTACCGGGCAAAAACATTCAGTACTTC. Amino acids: CASRPLPGKNIQYF.

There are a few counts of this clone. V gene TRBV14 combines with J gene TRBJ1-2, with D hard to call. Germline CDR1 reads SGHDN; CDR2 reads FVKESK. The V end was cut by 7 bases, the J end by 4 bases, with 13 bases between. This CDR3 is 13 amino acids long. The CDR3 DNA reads TGTGCCAGCACGCCAGGAAGAACCTATGGCTACACCTTC. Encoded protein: CASTPGRTYGYTF.

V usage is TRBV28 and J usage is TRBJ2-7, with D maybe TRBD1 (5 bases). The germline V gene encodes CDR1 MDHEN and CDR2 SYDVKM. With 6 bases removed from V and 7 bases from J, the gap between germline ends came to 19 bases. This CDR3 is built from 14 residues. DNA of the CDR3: TGTGCCAGCAGCCCCCCGGCAGGGTCTGGGGAGCAGTACTTC. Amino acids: CASSPPAGSGEQYF.

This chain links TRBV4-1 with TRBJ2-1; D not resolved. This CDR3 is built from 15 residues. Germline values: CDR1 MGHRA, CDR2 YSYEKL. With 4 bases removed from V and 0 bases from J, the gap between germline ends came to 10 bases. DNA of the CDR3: TGCGCCAGCAGCCGATTACTAACCTCCTACAATGAGCAGTTCTTC. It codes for CASSRLLTSYNEQFF.

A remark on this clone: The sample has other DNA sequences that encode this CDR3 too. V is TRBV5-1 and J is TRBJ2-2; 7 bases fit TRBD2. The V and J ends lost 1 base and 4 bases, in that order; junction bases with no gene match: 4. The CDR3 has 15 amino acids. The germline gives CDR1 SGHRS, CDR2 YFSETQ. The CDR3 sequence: CASSLTSGTTGELFF. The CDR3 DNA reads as TGCGCCAGCAGCTTGACGAGCGGGACCACCGGGGAGCTGTTTTTT.

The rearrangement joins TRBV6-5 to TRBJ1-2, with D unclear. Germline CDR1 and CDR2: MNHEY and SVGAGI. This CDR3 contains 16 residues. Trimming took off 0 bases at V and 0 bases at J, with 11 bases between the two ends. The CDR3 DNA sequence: TGTGCCAGCAGTTACTCGAGTGCGGCAGCTAACTATGGCTACACCTTC. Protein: CASSYSSAAANYGYTF.

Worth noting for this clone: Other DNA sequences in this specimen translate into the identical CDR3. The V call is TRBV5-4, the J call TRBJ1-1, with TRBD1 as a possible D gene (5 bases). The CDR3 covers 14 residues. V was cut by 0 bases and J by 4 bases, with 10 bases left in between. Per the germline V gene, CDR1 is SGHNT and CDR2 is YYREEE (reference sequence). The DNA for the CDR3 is TGTGCCAGCAGCTTGGCCGGGGGAGCCACTGAAGCTTTCTTT. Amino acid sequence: CASSLAGGATEAFF.

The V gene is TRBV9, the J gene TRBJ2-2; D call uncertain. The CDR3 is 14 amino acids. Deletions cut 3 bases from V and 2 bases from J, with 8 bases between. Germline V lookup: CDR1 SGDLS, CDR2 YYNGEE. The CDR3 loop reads CASSAPTNTGELFF. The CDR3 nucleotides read TGTGCCAGCAGCGCGCCGACTAACACCGGGGAGCTGTTTTTT.

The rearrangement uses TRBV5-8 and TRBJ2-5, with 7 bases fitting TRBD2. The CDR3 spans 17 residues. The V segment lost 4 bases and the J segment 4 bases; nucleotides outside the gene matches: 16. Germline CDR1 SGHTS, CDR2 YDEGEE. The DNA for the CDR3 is TGTGCCAGCAGCCCGGGGGATGAGGGAGGGCCTGGAGAGACCCAGTACTTC. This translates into CASSPGDEGGPGETQYF.

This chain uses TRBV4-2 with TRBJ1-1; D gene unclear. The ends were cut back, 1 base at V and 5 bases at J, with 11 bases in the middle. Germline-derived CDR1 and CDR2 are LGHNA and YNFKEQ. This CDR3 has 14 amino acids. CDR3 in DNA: TGTGCCAGCAGCCAAGTCCAGAGGGAGACTGAAGCTTTCTTT. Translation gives CASSQVQRETEAFF.

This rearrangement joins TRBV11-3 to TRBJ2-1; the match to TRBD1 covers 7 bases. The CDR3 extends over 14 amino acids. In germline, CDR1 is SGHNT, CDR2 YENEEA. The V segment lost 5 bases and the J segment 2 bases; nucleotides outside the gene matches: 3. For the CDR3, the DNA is TGTGCCAGCAGCCGGGACAGTACCTACAATGAGCAGTTCTTC. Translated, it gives CASSRDSTYNEQFF.

CDR3 nucleotides: TGCGCCAGCAGCTTTTCCCCGGGGGCAAGCTCCTACAATGAGCAGTTCTTC. Its translation is CASSFSPGASSYNEQFF. This chain joins TRBV5-1 and TRBJ2-1, with D perhaps being TRBD1 or TRBD2 (6 bases each). CDR3 length: 17 amino acids. Per germline, CDR1 SGHRS and CDR2 YFSETQ. Trimming shortened V by 2 bases and J by 0 bases, and 15 bases separated the two germline ends.

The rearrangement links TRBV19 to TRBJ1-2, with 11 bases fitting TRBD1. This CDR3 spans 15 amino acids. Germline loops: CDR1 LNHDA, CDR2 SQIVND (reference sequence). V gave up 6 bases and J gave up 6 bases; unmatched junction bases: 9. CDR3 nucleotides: TGTGCCAGTAGCCAACGGGACAGGGGGTACCATGGCTACACCTTC. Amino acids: CASSQRDRGYHGYTF. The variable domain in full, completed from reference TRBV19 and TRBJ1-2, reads DGGITQSPKYLFRKEGQNVTLSCEQNLNHDAMYWYRQDPGQGLRLIYYSQIVNDFQKGDIAEGYSVSREKKESFPLTVTSAQKNPTAFYLCASSQRDRGYHGYTFGSGTRLTVV.

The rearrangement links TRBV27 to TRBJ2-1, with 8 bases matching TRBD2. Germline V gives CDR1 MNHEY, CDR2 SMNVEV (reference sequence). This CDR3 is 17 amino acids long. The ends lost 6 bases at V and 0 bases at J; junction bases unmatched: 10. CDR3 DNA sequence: TGTGCCAGCAGACGGTTAGCGCGGGAGGACTCCTACAATGAGCAGTTCTTC. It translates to CASRRLAREDSYNEQFF.

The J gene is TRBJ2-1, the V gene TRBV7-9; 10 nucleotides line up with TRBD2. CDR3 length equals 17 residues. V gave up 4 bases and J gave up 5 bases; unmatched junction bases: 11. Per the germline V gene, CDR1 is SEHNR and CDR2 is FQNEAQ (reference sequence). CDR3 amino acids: CASSSGPPSGGNNEQFF. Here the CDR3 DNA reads TGTGCCAGCAGCTCCGGCCCGCCTAGCGGGGGAAACAATGAGCAGTTCTTC. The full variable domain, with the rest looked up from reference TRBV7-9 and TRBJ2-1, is DTGVSQNPRHKITKRGQNVTFRCDPISEHNRLYWYRQTLGQGPEFLTYFQNEAQLEKSRLLSDRFSAERPKGSFSTLEIQRTEQGDSAMYLCASSSGPPSGGNNEQFFGPGTRLTVL.

The CDR3 sequence is CASSLGGTPAEQYF. For the CDR3, the DNA is TGTGCCAGCAGCTTAGGAGGAACACCCGCCGAGCAGTACTTC. The chain links TRBV7-6 to TRBJ2-7; D is unresolved. CDR1 is SGHVS and CDR2 is FNYEAQ in the germline V gene. V lost 1 base, J lost 6 bases, and 13 bases lay in between. The CDR3 is made up of 14 amino acids.

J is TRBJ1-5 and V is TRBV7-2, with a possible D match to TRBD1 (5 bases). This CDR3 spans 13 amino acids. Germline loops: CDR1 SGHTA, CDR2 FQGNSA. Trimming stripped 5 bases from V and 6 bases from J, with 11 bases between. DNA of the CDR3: TGTGCCAGCAGCCTTGACAGTGTTCAGCCCCAGCATTTT. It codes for CASSLDSVQPQHF.

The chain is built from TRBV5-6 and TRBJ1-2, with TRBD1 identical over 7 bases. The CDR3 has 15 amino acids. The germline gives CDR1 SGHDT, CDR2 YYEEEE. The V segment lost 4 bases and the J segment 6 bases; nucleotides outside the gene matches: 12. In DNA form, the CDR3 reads TGTGCCAGCAGCGAACTAGGACAGGTCGGCGATGGCTACACCTTC. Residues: CASSELGQVGDGYTF. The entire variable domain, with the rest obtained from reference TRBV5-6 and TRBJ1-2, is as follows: DAGVTQSPTHLIKTRGQQVTLRCSPKSGHDTVSWYQQALGQGPQFIFQYYEEEERQRGNFPDRFSGHQFPNYSSELNVNALLLGDSALYLCASSELGQVGDGYTFGSGTRLTVV.

CDR3 amino acids: CASSSARVVGELFF. The CDR3 DNA reads TGTGCCAGCAGCTCGGCTAGGGTGGTCGGGGAGCTGTTTTTT. V gene TRBV7-9 combines with J gene TRBJ2-2, with D unclear. CDR3 length: 14 residues. V was clipped by 4 bases and J by 7 bases, with 13 bases between them. From germline, CDR1 is SEHNR and CDR2 FQNEAQ (reference sequence).

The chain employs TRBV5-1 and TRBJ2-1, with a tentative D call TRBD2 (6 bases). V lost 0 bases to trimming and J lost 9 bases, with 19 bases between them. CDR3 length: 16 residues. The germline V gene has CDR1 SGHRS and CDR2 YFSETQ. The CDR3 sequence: CASSLAPGEGLGEQFF. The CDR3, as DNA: TGCGCCAGCAGCTTGGCCCCGGGAGAGGGGTTGGGTGAGCAGTTCTTC.